This entry lists 5 T cell receptor beta chains sequenced from one sample in a study of T-cell memory formation after mild COVID-19. TCRdb re-called the 5' RACE reads through MiXCR, storing one row per CDR3 protein. The table shows about 60,000 distinct CDR3 sequences, with more than 9% occurring only once. Sequenced: PBMCs or a T cell subset sorted from them (not recorded which). The receptors come from a man younger than 30 who had mild COVID-19 (a few samples of this study predate the infection). Cell type and time point are not known.

This clonotype was counted many times. The chain links TRBV6-6 to TRBJ2-2; 7 bases line up with TRBD2. This CDR3 has 15 amino acids. Trimming removed 0 bases from V and 4 bases from J; junction bases left unmatched: 2. Germline lookup yields CDR1 MNHNY and CDR2 SVGAGI (reference sequence). The CDR3 nucleotides are TGTGCCAGCAGTTACTCGGGGGGGAGCACCGGGGAGCTGTTTTTT. Translation gives CASSYSGGSTGELFF.

In this sample, this clonotype turned up many times. V and J are TRBV4-3 and TRBJ2-6; D is tentatively TRBD1 or TRBD2 (5 bases each). The germline V and J ends were trimmed by 0 bases and 0 bases, with 12 bases remaining between them. Germline V gene data show CDR1 as LGHNA and CDR2 as YSLEER. This CDR3 is 18 amino acids long. CDR3 sequence: CASSQDQKGPSGANVLTF. The CDR3 region has the DNA TGCGCCAGCAGCCAAGATCAGAAGGGACCCTCTGGGGCCAACGTCCTGACTTTC.

This clonotype occurred many times. The chain recombines TRBV4-2 with TRBJ2-3, with a possible D match to TRBD2 (7 bases). V was shortened by 0 bases and J by 4 bases, with 14 bases between the two germline ends. Germline loops: CDR1 LGHNA, CDR2 YNFKEQ. The CDR3 is 16 residues long. The CDR3: CASSQDLGGAPDTQYF. The CDR3, as DNA: TGTGCCAGCAGCCAAGATTTAGGGGGGGCCCCAGATACGCAGTATTTT.

This clonotype was seen a handful of times. The genes are TRBV11-2 and TRBJ2-7; a possible D gene is TRBD1 (6 bases). Germline CDR1 SGHAT, CDR2 FQNNGV. This CDR3 contains 13 residues. Trimming took 1 base from V and 7 from J, leaving 11 bases between them. DNA for the CDR3: TGTGCCAGCAGCTTAGTTGGGGGCGAAGAGCAGTACGTC. Translated: CASSLVGGEEQYV.

This clonotype was seen ten or more times. The chain couples TRBV3-1 to TRBJ2-7; D might be TRBD2 (6 bases). Germline V gene data show CDR1 as LGHDT and CDR2 as YNNKEL (reference sequence). The CDR3 totals 13 residues. Trimming took 4 bases from V and 4 from J, leaving 11 bases between them. As DNA, the CDR3 is TGTGCCAGCAGCCTTGGGGGGAGGTACGAGCAGTACTTC. Translating gives CASSLGGRYEQYF.